Below are 6 T cell receptor beta chains sequenced from a single sample in a study of control samples from healthy donors and cancer patients. The table came from immunoSEQ multiplex PCR; TCRdb's copy has only in-frame clones and leaves some out. The sample has 70,000 to 100,000 clones, 70% to 90% seen once; the top ten hold over 1.5%. Sequencing input: PBMCs. Receptor source: a woman aged 55-75 years with head and neck cancer.

The chain uses TRBV7-2 and TRBJ2-7, with D possibly TRBD2 on 6 matching bases. CDR3 length: 13 amino acids. The V end was cut by 3 bases, the J end by 3 bases, with 9 bases between. Germline V lookup: CDR1 SGHTA, CDR2 FQGNSA. This CDR3 is CASSLRTNYEQYF. The CDR3 DNA reads TGTGCCAGCAGCTTGCGGACTAACTACGAGCAGTACTTC.

The chain joins TRBV28 to TRBJ1-2; tentatively, D is TRBD1 (6 bases). CDR1 and CDR2 from the germline V gene are MDHEN and SYDVKM. Trimming stripped 8 bases from V and 4 bases from J, with 23 bases between. The CDR3 totals 16 residues. The DNA for the CDR3 is TGTGCCAGCCGCCTTCAAGGACAGAAAGAAGTCTATGGCTACACCTTC. Translation: CASRLQGQKEVYGYTF.

V gene TRBV7-2 combines with J gene TRBJ2-7; D is uncertain. The CDR3 has 14 amino acids. The germline V gene encodes CDR1 SGHTA and CDR2 FQGNSA. Trimming pared 0 bases from V and 2 bases from J, leaving 8 bases between. CDR3 protein: CASSLAPGPYEQYF. The CDR3, as DNA: TGTGCCAGCAGCTTAGCTCCAGGCCCCTACGAGCAGTACTTC.

This clone came up once. This sequence joins TRBV9 and TRBJ2-7, with TRBD2 matching 7 bases. Germline V gene lookup returns CDR1 SGDLS and CDR2 YYNGEE. This CDR3 has 17 amino acids. V lost 4 bases to trimming and J lost 2 bases; unmatched junction nucleotides: 15. The CDR3 loop reads CASSTQSGERGAYEQYF. For the CDR3, the DNA is TGTGCCAGCAGCACCCAATCGGGGGAGCGGGGTGCCTACGAGCAGTACTTC.

The chain employs TRBV9 and TRBJ2-3, with TRBD2 identical over 7 bases. Germline assignment: CDR1 SGDLS and CDR2 YYNGEE. This CDR3 has 17 amino acids. The J segment lost 1 base and the V segment lost 1 base, leaving 9 bases of the junction unmatched. DNA for the CDR3: TGTGCCAGCAGCGTAAAGACACAACGGGAGGGCACAGATACGCAGTATTTT. As protein: CASSVKTQREGTDTQYF. The full variable domain, in which reference TRBV9 and TRBJ2-3 provide the parts outside the CDR3, is DSGVTQTPKHLITATGQRVTLRCSPRSGDLSVYWYQQSLDQGLQFLIQYYNGEERAKGNILERFSAQQFPDLHSELNLSSLELGDSALYFCASSVKTQREGTDTQYFGPGTRLTVL.

The chain recombines TRBV11-2 with TRBJ1-2; 7 nucleotides match TRBD1. Trimming took 1 base from V and 6 from J; bases not matched to a gene: 11. In germline, CDR1 is SGHAT, CDR2 FQNNGV. The CDR3 extends over 16 amino acids. Written as DNA, the CDR3 is TGTGCCAGCAGCTTAGGTTACAGGGGAAGGGCTCATGGCTACACCTTC. Translation gives CASSLGYRGRAHGYTF.